Described below is a single T cell receptor (beta chain) sequence and its context. Its antigen remains unknown. This specimen comes from a study of response to subunit inactivated influenza vaccine. The V and J ends lost 2 bases and 1 base respectively, with 5 bases between them. The CDR3 runs 12 residues. CDR1 DFQATT and CDR2 SNEGSKA come from the germline V gene (reference sequence). General study results and limits: Few new T cells, the authors suggested, are recruited by each seasonal influenza vaccination.

TCRdb redid the calling of the RT-PCR reads with MiXCR, one entry per CDR3 protein. The sample contains some 160,000 distinct CDR3 sequences, under 13% of which appear only once. The V gene is TRBV20-1, the J gene TRBJ1-1; D unresolved. The starting material was non-naive T cells sorted from PBMCs, obtained roughly 47 days after vaccination. The clonotype comes from a man aged 50 to 60 who received an inactivated influenza vaccine. The CDR3 here is CSARIKNTEAFF. The CDR3, as DNA: TGCAGTGCTAGAATTAAGAACACTGAAGCTTTCTTT.